Below, 13 T cell receptor beta chains from the same sample are listed, as sequenced in a study of T cell responses to AZD1222 COVID-19 vaccine. The protocol was immunoSEQ multiplex PCR, while the TCRdb copy is restricted to in-frame clones and leaves out a portion. This table has roughly 120,000 clones, approximately 85% appearing once. Sequences were derived from peripheral blood, sampled on day 0 of AZD1222 vaccination. The receptors here all came from an adult in good health.

The CDR3 nucleotides are TGTGCCAGTAGTAAACTAGCGGGAGTCCGGGCCGGGGAGCTGTTTTTT. Residues: CASSKLAGVRAGELFF. The chain has TRBV19 and TRBJ2-2; 11 nucleotides line up with TRBD2. Germline CDR1 is LNHDA and CDR2 is SQIVND (reference sequence). The CDR3 is 16 amino acids. Trimming at V came to 4 bases and at J to 6 bases, leaving 7 bases not matched to a gene.

The CDR3 region is CATRLARLDRGELFF. CDR3 DNA sequence: TGTGCCACCAGGCTTGCACGCTTAGACCGGGGGGAGCTGTTTTTT. The J gene is TRBJ2-2, the V gene TRBV15; no clear D gene. Trimming left V 6 bases short and J 8 bases short, with 19 bases between. CDR1 LNHNV and CDR2 YYDKDF come from the germline V gene (reference sequence). The CDR3 has 15 residues.

This clone came up once. The chain couples TRBV7-7 to TRBJ1-4; maybe TRBD1 (5 bases). CDR3 length: 13 amino acids. Germline V gene data show CDR1 as SSHAT and CDR2 as FNYEAQ (reference sequence). The V and J ends lost 0 bases and 8 bases respectively, with 7 bases between them. CDR3 protein: CASSLAGDEKLFF. Here the CDR3 DNA reads TGTGCCAGCAGCTTAGCGGGGGACGAAAAACTGTTTTTT. The full variable domain, rest sourced from reference TRBV7-7 and TRBJ1-4, is GAGVSQSPRYKVTKRGQDVTLRCDPISSHATLYWYQQALGQGPEFLTYFNYEAQPDKSGLPSDRFSAERPEGSISTLTIQRTEQRDSAMYRCASSLAGDEKLFFGSGTQLSVL.

V gene TRBV11-2 combines with J gene TRBJ2-7; 7 bases are shared with TRBD2. The germline V gene has CDR1 SGHAT and CDR2 FQNNGV. The CDR3 loop spans 16 amino acids. Trimming removed 0 bases from V and 4 bases from J; junction bases left unmatched: 9. The CDR3 DNA follows: TGTGCCAGCAGCTTAGAGGTGCGGGGGATTGATTACGAGCAGTACTTC. It translates to CASSLEVRGIDYEQYF. The whole variable domain, filled in from reference TRBV11-2 and TRBJ2-7, reads EAGVAQSPRYKIIEKRQSVAFWCNPISGHATLYWYQQILGQGPKLLIQFQNNGVVDDSQLPKDRFSAERLKGVDSTLKIQPAKLEDSAVYLCASSLEVRGIDYEQYFGPGTRLTVT.

This clone appeared once. The chain recombines TRBV7-9 with TRBJ1-1; the D gene is possibly TRBD1 (6 bases). Trimming removed 2 bases at V and 4 bases at J, with 11 bases between. The CDR3 extends over 14 amino acids. Per germline, CDR1 SEHNR and CDR2 FQNEAQ (reference sequence). Written as DNA, the CDR3 is TGTGCCAGCAGCTTACAAAACAGGGCCACTGAAGCTTTCTTT. This encodes CASSLQNRATEAFF. The complete variable domain, with remaining parts taken from reference TRBV7-9 and TRBJ1-1, reads DTGVSQNPRHKITKRGQNVTFRCDPISEHNRLYWYRQTLGQGPEFLTYFQNEAQLEKSRLLSDRFSAERPKGSFSTLEIQRTEQGDSAMYLCASSLQNRATEAFFGQGTRLTVV.

This chain connects TRBV27 to TRBJ1-5; no clear D. Trimming removed 4 bases from V and 5 bases from J, with 9 bases in between. Germline CDR1 is MNHEY and CDR2 is SMNVEV (reference sequence). CDR3 size: 13 residues. CDR3 sequence: CASSSLRHQPQHF. CDR3 in DNA: TGTGCCAGCAGTTCCCTGAGACATCAGCCCCAGCATTTT.

The table lists this clone with a count of one. The J gene is TRBJ1-2, the V gene TRBV6-1; the D gene is possibly TRBD1 (6 bases). In germline, CDR1 is MNHNS, CDR2 SASEGT. The CDR3 runs to 15 residues. The V gene lost 2 bases and the J gene lost 6 bases, with 16 bases spanning the gap. In DNA, the CDR3 is TGTGCCAGCAGTGAATATCAAGGGGGGCGGAATGGCTACACCTTC. Encoded protein: CASSEYQGGRNGYTF.

The chain joins TRBV7-2 to TRBJ1-6; weak D call: TRBD1 (6 bases). The CDR3 length is 16 residues. Germline V lookup: CDR1 SGHTA, CDR2 FQGNSA. Deletions cut 7 bases from V and 4 bases from J, with 17 bases between. CDR3 region: CASTRNRAEYNSPLHF. CDR3 in DNA: TGTGCCAGCACCAGAAACAGGGCGGAATATAATTCACCCCTCCACTTT.

Here the CDR3 reads CATSDPSGRPYEQYF. DNA of the CDR3: TGTGCCACCAGTGATCCGTCTGGAAGACCCTACGAGCAGTACTTC. The V and J genes are TRBV24-1 and TRBJ2-7; D not certain. The CDR3 sequence is 15 residues long. V was cut by 3 bases and J by 2 bases, with 13 bases left in between. Germline values: CDR1 KGHDR, CDR2 SFDVKD.

The genes are TRBV3-1 (or the pseudogene TRBV3-2) and TRBJ2-5; 7 bases match TRBD1. The V segment lost 0 bases and the J segment 2 bases; nucleotides outside the gene matches: 3. Germline values: CDR1 LGHDT, CDR2 YNNKEL (reference sequence). The CDR3 is made up of 15 amino acids. CDR3 sequence reads: CASSQERQGQETQYF. In nucleotides, the CDR3 is TGTGCCAGCAGCCAAGAGCGACAGGGTCAAGAGACCCAGTACTTC.

The chain uses TRBV7-9 and TRBJ2-1; 10 bases are a match to TRBD1. The CDR3 covers 14 residues. With 4 bases clipped from V and 4 bases from J, the junction kept 1 base outside the gene matches. Germline CDR1 and CDR2: SEHNR and FQNEAQ (reference sequence). CDR3 sequence (DNA): TGTGCCAGCAGCTGGACAGGGGGTTACAATGAGCAGTTCTTC. It specifies CASSWTGGYNEQFF.

This chain's CDR3 is CAWIRTLWGGYTF. The DNA of the CDR3 is TGTGCCTGGATCCGGACTCTCTGGGGTGGCTACACCTTC. This chain uses TRBV30 with TRBJ1-2; D remains ambiguous. The V gene's germline CDR1 is GTSNPN and CDR2 SVGIG (reference sequence). This CDR3 is built from 13 residues. The V gene lost 4 bases and the J gene lost 7 bases, with 16 bases spanning the gap.

The rearrangement joins TRBV7-9 to TRBJ2-1, with TRBD1 matching over 7 bases. CDR1 is SEHNR, CDR2 FQNEAQ, per germline (reference sequence). After removal of 5 bases from V and 7 bases from J, the junction contained 14 bases not matched to a gene. The CDR3 has 16 residues. CDR3 region: CASSPHPRQGRNEQFF. The CDR3 DNA is TGTGCCAGCAGCCCCCACCCCAGACAGGGACGGAATGAGCAGTTCTTC. Drawing the rest from reference TRBV7-9 and TRBJ2-1, the complete variable domain is DTGVSQNPRHKITKRGQNVTFRCDPISEHNRLYWYRQTLGQGPEFLTYFQNEAQLEKSRLLSDRFSAERPKGSFSTLEIQRTEQGDSAMYLCASSPHPRQGRNEQFFGPGTRLTVL.